This TCR beta chain was retrieved from a study of CD8 T cells in Susac syndrome. An input of about 0.45 to 1 ug of RNA was subjected to reverse transcription using random hexamers. Multiplex PCR with immunoSEQ amplified the TCR beta CDR3 across 54 Vbeta and 13 Jbeta. Via MiXCR, TCRdb re-called the immunoSEQ multiplex PCR reads, giving one row per CDR3 protein. The sample has fewer than 80,000 distinct CDR3 sequences, just under 95% seen once. The V gene's germline CDR1 is SNHLY and CDR2 FYNNEI. The V gene lost 4 bases and the J gene lost 1 base, with 8 bases spanning the gap. This CDR3 has 14 amino acids.

This TCR derives from a human donor in good health. The source material was CD8+ T cells from PBMCs. The chain uses TRBV2 and TRBJ2-1; D is unclear. The CDR3 region has the DNA TGTGCCAGCAGTGGCAGCGAGTCCTACAATGAGCAGTTCTTC. Translation: CASSGSESYNEQFF. The entire variable domain, with the rest obtained from reference TRBV2 and TRBJ2-1, is as follows: EPEVTQTPSHQVTQMGQEVILRCVPISNHLYFYWYRQILGQKVEFLVSFYNNEISEKSEIFDDQFSVERPDGSNFTLKIRSTKLEDSAMYFCASSGSESYNEQFFGPGTRLTVL.